This is a list of T cell receptor beta chains from one sample in a study of shared clonotypes between healthy human individuals. Clones were sequenced by immunoSEQ multiplex PCR, and TCRdb holds only the in-frame ones, with some missing. The data hold about 1,800,000 clones, with about 95% observed a single time. The specimen was naive CD8+ T cells sorted from blood. The source of these receptors is a man between 18 and 29 years old in good health. CDR3s include the opening cysteine and the closing phenylalanine or tryptophan.

CDR3,V
CASSELAGVSSGELFF,TRBV6-1
CASSFGVGTYEQYF,TRBV5-6
CASSESPGGNNEQFF,TRBV10-2
CASSLGDRDYEQYF,TRBV5-4
CASSQASGRAEQFF,TRBV4-3
CASSLAGEEGNTDTQYF,TRBV7-9
CASSAPGTVYEQYF,TRBV10-1
CASSLVKVAGGIPEQFF,TRBV11-2
CAWSSGLAGLRETQYF,TRBV30
CASSPTRDTQYF,TRBV10-1
CASSQDRQGSYEQYF,TRBV14
CASSPGVNEKLFF,TRBV4-1
CASSDLGGFTDTQYF,TRBV19
CASSPPGPPYDEQFF,TRBV18
CASSRDRLLGEQYF,TRBV23-1
CASSLVGYEQYF,TRBV7-9
CASSYDGALTGELFF,TRBV6-6
CASSSLTSGRPYEQYF,TRBV27
CASSEPRTSGQETQYF,TRBV2
CASSLSGLANYGYTF,TRBV5-4
CASSQDLAGVGYQETQYF,TRBV4-3
CASSLAGGGYEQYF,TRBV28
CASSDHPDTVTDGYTF,TRBV6-1
CAWSVSLSGNTEAFF,TRBV30
CASRFGGSSYEQYF,TRBV19
CASSQDLGRFSRNIQYF,TRBV4-1
CASSFSGLGLGYTF,TRBV27
CASSILAGESYEQYF,TRBV9
CASRAALAGGPPETQYF,TRBV11-2
CATDREEKLFF,TRBV7-9
CASSLKLPSGGWSSYNEQFF,TRBV28
CASSGQGSYGYTF,TRBV4-1
CASSLAAGVYNEQFF,TRBV7-6
CASSPLQGNGAFF,TRBV27
CASSPWTGGEPQHF,TRBV28
CASSQSRSGGSYEQYF,TRBV13
CASSEVWIAETQYF,TRBV2
CASSQDSSSYNEQFF,TRBV14
CASSQDGGGSTNEKLFF,TRBV4-1
CASSLLMLGAVAKNIQYF,TRBV7-8
CASRDMTSVYEQYF,TRBV5-4